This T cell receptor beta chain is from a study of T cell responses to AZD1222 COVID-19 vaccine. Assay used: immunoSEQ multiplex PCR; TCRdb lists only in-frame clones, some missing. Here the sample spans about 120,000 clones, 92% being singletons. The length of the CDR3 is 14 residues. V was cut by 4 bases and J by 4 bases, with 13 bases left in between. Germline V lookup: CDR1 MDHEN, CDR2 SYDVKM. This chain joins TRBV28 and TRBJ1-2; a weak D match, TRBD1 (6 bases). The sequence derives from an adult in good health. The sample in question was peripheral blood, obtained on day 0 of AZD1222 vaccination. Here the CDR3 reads CASSSPQTGYGYTF. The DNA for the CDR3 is TGTGCCAGCAGTTCGCCCCAGACAGGCTATGGCTACACCTTC.